This T cell receptor (beta chain) was observed in a study of T cells in Graves' hyperthyroidism and ophthalmopathy. Concerning this clonotype: The antigen remains undetermined.

From RNA transcripts, TCR beta CDR3 regions were amplified. Primed by the HTBI set, a first-round RT-PCR was run on the TCR CDR3. TCRdb independently ran MiXCR on the multiplex PCR reads; one entry per CDR3 protein. The table has approximately 600,000 distinct CDR3 sequences, around 14% seen once; the top ten hold about 7%. Findings and limits, study-wide: Among thyroid clonotypes expanded above 0.001, most also appeared in blood.

Enrolled ophthalmopathy patients presented with a Clinical Activity Score of at least 3, a NOSPECS grade of at least 4, and disease duration under 3 months. Exclusion criteria comprised uncontrolled infection, other autoimmune disease, pregnancy or lactation. Diagnosis relied on clinical symptoms, serum thyroxine and TRAb, thyroid ultrasound and orbital computed tomography. With V trimmed by 5 bases and J by 5 bases, 6 bases remained unmatched. Germline CDR1 reads SGHTA; CDR2 reads FQGTGA. The CDR3 length is 16 residues. This TCR was recovered from a woman between 18 and 29 years old with Graves' ophthalmopathy. The chain recombines TRBV7-3 with TRBJ2-5; 15 bases are a match to TRBD2. The sample consisted of blood. For the CDR3, the DNA is TGTGCCAGCAGCATCTCCGGGACTAGCGGGAGGGAGACCCAGTACTTC. Protein product: CASSISGTSGRETQYF. Combining the CDR3 with reference TRBV7-3 and TRBJ2-5 gives the whole variable domain GAGVSQTPSNKVTEKGKYVELRCDPISGHTALYWYRQSLGQGPEFLIYFQGTGAADDSGLPNDRFFAVRPEGSVSTLKIQRTERGDSAVYLCASSISGTSGRETQYFGPGTRLLVL.